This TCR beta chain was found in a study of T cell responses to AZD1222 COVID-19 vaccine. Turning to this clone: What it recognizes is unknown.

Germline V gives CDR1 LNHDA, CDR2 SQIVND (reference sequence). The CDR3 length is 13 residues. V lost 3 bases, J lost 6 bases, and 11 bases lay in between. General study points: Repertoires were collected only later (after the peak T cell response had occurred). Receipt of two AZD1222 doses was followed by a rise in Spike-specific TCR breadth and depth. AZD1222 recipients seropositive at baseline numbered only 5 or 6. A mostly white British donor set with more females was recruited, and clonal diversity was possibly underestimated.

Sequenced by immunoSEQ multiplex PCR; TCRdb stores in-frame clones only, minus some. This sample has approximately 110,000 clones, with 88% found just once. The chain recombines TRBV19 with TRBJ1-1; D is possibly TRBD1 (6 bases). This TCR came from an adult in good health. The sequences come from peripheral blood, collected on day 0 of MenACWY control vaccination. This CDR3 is CASSILSGAEAFF. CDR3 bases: TGTGCCAGTAGTATTCTCTCAGGGGCTGAAGCTTTCTTT.